The clone carrying this TCR beta chain appeared a few times. Antigen: not known. For TCR, cDNA came from 5'RACE template switching, which added a universal primer site and UMIs. TCRdb itself ran the 5' RACE reads through MiXCR, one entry per CDR3 protein. Of a few hundred thousand distinct CDR3 sequences detected, 3.5% to 5% appear once; the ten largest clones hold around 19%. This specimen belongs to a study of T cells after yellow fever vaccination. Study-level background: SMART-Seq v4 Ultra Low Input handled preparation of low-cell-number fractions.

General study findings and limits: A limited proportion of clonotypes was detected within both the CD4 and CD8 compartments. The secondary response showed a weaker magnitude and a faster peak, day 5 versus 15.

From germline, CDR1 is LGHNA and CDR2 YNFKEQ. The CDR3 runs to 17 residues. V lost 0 bases, J lost 2 bases, and 14 bases lay in between. The receptor comes from a man aged 18 to 30 who received the YFV17D yellow fever vaccine. This specimen was PBMCs, taken 15 days after the yellow fever booster vaccination. The V gene is TRBV4-2, the J gene TRBJ2-4; the D gene is possibly TRBD1 (5 bases). The CDR3, as DNA: TGTGCCAGCAGCCAAGATCAGTGGGGCACATCCAAAAACATTCAGTACTTC. Residues: CASSQDQWGTSKNIQYF.